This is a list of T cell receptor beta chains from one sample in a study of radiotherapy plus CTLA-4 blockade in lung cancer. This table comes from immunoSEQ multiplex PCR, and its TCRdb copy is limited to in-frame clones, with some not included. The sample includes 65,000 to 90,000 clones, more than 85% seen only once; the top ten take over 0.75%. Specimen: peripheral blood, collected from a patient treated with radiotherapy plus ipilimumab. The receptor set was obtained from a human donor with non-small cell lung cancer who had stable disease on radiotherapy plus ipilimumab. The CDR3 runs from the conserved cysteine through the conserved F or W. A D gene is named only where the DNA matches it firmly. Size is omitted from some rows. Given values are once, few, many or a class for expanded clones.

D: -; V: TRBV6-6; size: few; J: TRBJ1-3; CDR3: CASSQQGGSGNTIYF; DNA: TGTGCCAGCAGCCAACAGGGAGGATCTGGAAACACCATATATTTT
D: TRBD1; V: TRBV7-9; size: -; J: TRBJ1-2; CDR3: CASSSTGGKNYGYTF; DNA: TGTGCCAGCAGCTCGACAGGGGGCAAAAACTATGGCTACACCTTC
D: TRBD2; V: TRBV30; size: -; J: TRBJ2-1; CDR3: CAWNGGGPNEQFF; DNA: TGTGCCTGGAACGGGGGGGGTCCCAATGAGCAGTTCTTC
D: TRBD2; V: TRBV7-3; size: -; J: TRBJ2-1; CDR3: CASSLIGRGTKLNLNEQFF; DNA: TGTGCCAGCAGCTTAATCGGGAGGGGTACAAAACTAAACCTAAATGAGCAGTTCTTC
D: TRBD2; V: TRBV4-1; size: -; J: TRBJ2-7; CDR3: CASSPGGGSSYEQYF; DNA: TGCGCCAGCAGCCCCGGGGGGGGGAGCTCCTACGAGCAGTACTTC
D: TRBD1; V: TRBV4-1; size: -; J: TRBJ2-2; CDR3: CASSQAGTGSTGELFF; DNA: TGCGCCAGCAGCCAAGCCGGGACAGGGTCCACCGGGGAGCTGTTTTTT
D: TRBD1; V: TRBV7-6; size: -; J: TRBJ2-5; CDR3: CASRGQGAQAETQYF; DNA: TGTGCCAGCAGGGGACAGGGGGCCCAGGCAGAGACCCAGTACTTC
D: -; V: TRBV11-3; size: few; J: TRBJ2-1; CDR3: CASSLDPGISSYNEQFF; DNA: TGTGCCAGCAGCTTAGATCCAGGGATATCCTCCTACAATGAGCAGTTCTTC
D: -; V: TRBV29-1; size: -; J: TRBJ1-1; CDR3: CSVGGYDTEAFF; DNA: TGCAGCGTTGGGGGGTACGACACTGAAGCTTTCTTT
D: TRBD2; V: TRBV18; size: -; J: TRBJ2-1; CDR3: CASSGTSGDLYNEQFF; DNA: TGTGCCAGCTCAGGGACTAGCGGGGACCTTTACAATGAGCAGTTCTTC
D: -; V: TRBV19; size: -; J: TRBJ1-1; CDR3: CASSIREGGQGTEAFF; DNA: TGTGCCAGTAGTATACGGGAAGGCGGGCAGGGCACTGAAGCTTTCTTT
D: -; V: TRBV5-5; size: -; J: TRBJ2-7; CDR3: CASSVRTNLDEQYF; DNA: TGTGCCAGCAGCGTCAGGACAAATCTGGACGAGCAGTACTTC
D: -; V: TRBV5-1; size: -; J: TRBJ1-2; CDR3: CASSFRGEDGYTF; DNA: TGCGCCAGCAGCTTTCGGGGGGAAGATGGCTACACCTTC
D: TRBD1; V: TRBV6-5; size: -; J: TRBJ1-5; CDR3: CASRQGANQPQHF; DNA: TGTGCCAGCAGACAGGGGGCTAATCAGCCCCAGCATTTT
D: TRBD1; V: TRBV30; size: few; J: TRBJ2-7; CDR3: CAWCGGTGGSEQYF; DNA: TGTGCCTGGTGTGGGGGGACAGGGGGTAGCGAGCAGTACTTC
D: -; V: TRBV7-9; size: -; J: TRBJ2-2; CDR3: CASSHYSGSGELFF; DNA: TGTGCCAGCAGCCACTATTCCGGAAGCGGGGAGCTGTTTTTT
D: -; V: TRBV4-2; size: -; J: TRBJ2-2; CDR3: CASSQGQGRGTGELFF; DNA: TGTGCCAGCAGCCAAGGGCAGGGGCGGGGCACCGGGGAGCTGTTTTTT
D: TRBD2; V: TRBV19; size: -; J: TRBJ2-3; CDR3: CASSIAAGGSGNTQYF; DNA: TGTGCCAGTAGTATAGCAGCGGGAGGAAGCGGAAATACGCAGTATTTT
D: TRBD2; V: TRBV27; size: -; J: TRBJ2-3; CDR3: CASSLGGRWLDTQYF; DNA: TGTGCCAGCAGTTTAGGCGGGAGGTGGCTCGATACGCAGTATTTT
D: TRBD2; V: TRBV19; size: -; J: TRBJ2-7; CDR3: CASSISGATSYEQYF; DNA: TGTGCCAGTAGTATCAGCGGGGCCACTAGCTACGAGCAGTACTTC
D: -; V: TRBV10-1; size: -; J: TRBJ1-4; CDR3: CASSESPGEKLFF; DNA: TGCGCCAGCAGTGAGAGCCCGGGGGAAAAACTGTTTTTT
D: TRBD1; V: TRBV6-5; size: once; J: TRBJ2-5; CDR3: CASSYRQGALETQYF; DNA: TGTGCCAGCAGTTATCGACAGGGGGCATTGGAGACCCAGTACTTC
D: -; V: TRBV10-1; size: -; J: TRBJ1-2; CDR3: CASSDSTRDRANYGYTF; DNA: TGCGCCAGCAGTGACTCGACCCGGGACCGAGCTAACTATGGCTACACCTTC